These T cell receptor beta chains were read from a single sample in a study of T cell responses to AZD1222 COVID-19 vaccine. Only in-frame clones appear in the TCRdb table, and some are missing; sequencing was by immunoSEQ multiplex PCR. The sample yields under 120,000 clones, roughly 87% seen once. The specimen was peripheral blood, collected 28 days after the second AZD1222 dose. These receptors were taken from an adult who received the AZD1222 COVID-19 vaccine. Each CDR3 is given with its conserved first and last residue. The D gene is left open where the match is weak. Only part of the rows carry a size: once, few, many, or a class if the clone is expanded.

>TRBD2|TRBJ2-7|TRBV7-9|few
TGTGCCAGCAGTCATGGGGGGGCTAGCGGGAGTAGATACGAGCAGTACTTC
CASSHGGASGSRYEQYF
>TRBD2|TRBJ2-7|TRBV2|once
TGTGCCAGCAGATTTCCGATAGAGCGGGAGGGTACTAGCTCCTACGAGCAGTACTTC
CASRFPIEREGTSSYEQYF
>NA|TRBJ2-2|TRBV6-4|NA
TGTGCCAGCAGTGACGGGAGCGACACCGGGGAGCTGTTTTTT
CASSDGSDTGELFF
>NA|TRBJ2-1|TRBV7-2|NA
TGTGCCAGCAGTCATAGGGGGGAGTTTGATGAGCAGTTCTTC
CASSHRGEFDEQFF
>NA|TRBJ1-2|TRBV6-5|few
TGTGCCAGCACCACGGGCTCATTTAACTATGGCTACACCTTC
CASTTGSFNYGYTF
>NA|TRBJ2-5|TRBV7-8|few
TGTGCCAGCAGCTCGGTGGTAGAGACCCAGTACTTC
CASSSVVETQYF
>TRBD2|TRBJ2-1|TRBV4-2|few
TGTGCCAGCAGCCAAGACCTAGCGGGAGGTGAGCAGTTCTTC
CASSQDLAGGEQFF
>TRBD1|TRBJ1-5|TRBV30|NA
TGTGCCTGGACAGGACAGGGTGGGCAGCCCCAGCATTTT
CAWTGQGGQPQHF
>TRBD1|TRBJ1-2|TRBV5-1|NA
TGCGCCAGCAGCTTGGGATGGGGACAGGGAGGTTTCTATGGCTACACCTTC
CASSLGWGQGGFYGYTF
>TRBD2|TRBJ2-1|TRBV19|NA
TGTGCCAGTAGTATAGGGACTAGCGGGAGAGGTGAGCAGTTCTTC
CASSIGTSGRGEQFF
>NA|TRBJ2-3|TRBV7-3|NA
TGTGCCAGCAGCCCGGGACTTGCCTTCACAGATACGCAGTATTTT
CASSPGLAFTDTQYF
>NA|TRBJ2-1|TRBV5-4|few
TGTGCCAGCAGCCGCAGAGACCAGACCTACAATGAGCAGTTCTTC
CASSRRDQTYNEQFF
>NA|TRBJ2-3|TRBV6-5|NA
TGTGCCAGCGAGGGAGGCGAAGTCACAGATACGCAGTATTTT
CASEGGEVTDTQYF
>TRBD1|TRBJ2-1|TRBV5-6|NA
TGTGCCAGCAGCCCCCCCCGAGGGGGCTGGAGTTTGAATGAGCAGTTCTTC
CASSPPRGGWSLNEQFF
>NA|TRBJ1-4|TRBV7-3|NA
TGTGCCAGCAGCCCAGGGGTGACTAATGAAAAACTGTTTTTT
CASSPGVTNEKLFF
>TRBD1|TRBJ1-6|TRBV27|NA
TGTGCCAGCAGTCTCGGACAGGGGAATTCACCCCTCCACTTT
CASSLGQGNSPLHF
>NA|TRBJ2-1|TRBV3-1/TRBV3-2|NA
TGTGCCAGCAGCCAATTCAGCAATGAGCAGTTCTTC
CASSQFSNEQFF
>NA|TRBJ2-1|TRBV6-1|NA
TGTGCCAGCAGTGGCGTCCGGGACGCAAACTACAATGAGCAGTTCTTC
CASSGVRDANYNEQFF
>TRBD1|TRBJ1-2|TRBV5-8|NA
TGTGCCAGCATCCCTCGGGACAGCGACTATGGCTACACCTTC
CASIPRDSDYGYTF
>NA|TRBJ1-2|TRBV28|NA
TGTGCCAGCAGTCCTAGGGCAGGATATGGCTACACCTTC
CASSPRAGYGYTF
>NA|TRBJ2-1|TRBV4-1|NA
TGCGCCAGCAGCCAAGCCGGGGCAGCCGCATACAATGAGCAGTTCTTC
CASSQAGAAAYNEQFF
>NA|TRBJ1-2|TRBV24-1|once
TGTGCCACCAGTGATTCCGGGGAAGATGGCTACACCTTC
CATSDSGEDGYTF
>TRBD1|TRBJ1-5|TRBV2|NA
TGTGCCAGCAGGGCCGGGACAGGACTCAATCAGCCCCAGCATTTT
CASRAGTGLNQPQHF
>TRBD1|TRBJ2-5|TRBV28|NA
TGTGCCAGCAGTACAGGGGTCGAGACCCAGTACTTC
CASSTGVETQYF
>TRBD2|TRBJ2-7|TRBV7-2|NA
TGTGCCAGCAGCCATAGTGGCGGGAGGTCCTCCTACGAGCAGTACTTC
CASSHSGGRSSYEQYF
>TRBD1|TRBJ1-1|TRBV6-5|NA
TGTGCCAGCAGAGGACAGGGAGAAGCTTTCTTT
CASRGQGEAFF
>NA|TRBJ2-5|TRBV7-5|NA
TGTGTCAGAAGCTTGGATCAAGAGACCCAGTACTTC
CVRSLDQETQYF
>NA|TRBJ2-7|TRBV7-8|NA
TGTGCCAGCAGGGGGAGGTACTCCTACGAGCAGTACTTC
CASRGRYSYEQYF
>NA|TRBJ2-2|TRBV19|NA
TGTGCCAGTAGTACACCCTTGGGGCAGAGGAACACCGGGGAGCTGTTTTTT
CASSTPLGQRNTGELFF
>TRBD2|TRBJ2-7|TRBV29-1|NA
TGCAGCGTTGTGGTATTAGCGGGAATAACCTACGAGCAGTACTTC
CSVVVLAGITYEQYF
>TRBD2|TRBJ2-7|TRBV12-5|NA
TGTGCTAGTGGTACCCGGACTAGCGGAGAGTACGAGCAGTACTTC
CASGTRTSGEYEQYF
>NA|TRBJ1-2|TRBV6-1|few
TGTGCCAGCAGTGAAGGGTTTTTTACGGGGGAATATGGCTACACCTTC
CASSEGFFTGEYGYTF
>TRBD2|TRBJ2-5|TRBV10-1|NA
TGCGCCAGCAGAGAGCCTAGCGGGAGGGCCTCGGAGACCCAGTACTTC
CASREPSGRASETQYF
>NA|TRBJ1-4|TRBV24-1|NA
TGTGCCACCAGTGATTTTGCGGGCGTCCATTTT
CATSDFAGVHF
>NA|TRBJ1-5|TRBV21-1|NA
TGTGCCAGCAGCAAACTAGGCAGCCATTATAGCAATCAGCCCCAGCATTTT
CASSKLGSHYSNQPQHF
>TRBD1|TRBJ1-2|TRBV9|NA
TGTGCCAGCAGCCCCCGAACGACAGGGGAAGACTATGGCTACACCTTC
CASSPRTTGEDYGYTF
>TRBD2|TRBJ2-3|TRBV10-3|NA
TGTGCCATAAAAGCGGGAGAACCCGATACGCAGTATTTT
CAIKAGEPDTQYF
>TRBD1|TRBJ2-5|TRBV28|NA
TGTGCCAGCTCGAGGGACAGGGGCGCGGGAGAGACCCAGTACTTC
CASSRDRGAGETQYF
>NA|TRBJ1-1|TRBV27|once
TGTGCCAGCAGTTTATCAAAGGGCCCCTACACTGAAGCTTTCTTT
CASSLSKGPYTEAFF
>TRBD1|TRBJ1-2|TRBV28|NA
TGTGCCAGCAGTTTACTAGATACAGGGGCCTATGGCTACACCTTC
CASSLLDTGAYGYTF
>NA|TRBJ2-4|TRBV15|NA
TGTGCCACCAGCAGGACCATTCAGTACTTC
CATSRTIQYF